These 22 T cell receptor beta chains were all obtained from the same sample, sequenced in a study of T-cell memory formation after mild COVID-19. TCRdb processed the 5' RACE reads anew with MiXCR; each CDR3 protein has one entry. The data show approximately 350,000 distinct CDR3 sequences, with over 10% seen just once and roughly a fifth held by the top ten. The specimen was PBMCs or a T cell subset sorted from them (not recorded which). The receptors stem from a young man who had mild COVID-19 (a few samples of this study predate the infection). Cell type and time point are not known.

The chain joins TRBV18 to TRBJ2-5; 7 nucleotides match TRBD1. Germline-derived CDR1 and CDR2 are KGHSH and LQKENI. V lost 5 bases and J lost 3; bases outside the gene matches: 6. The CDR3 length is 14 residues. The CDR3 nucleotides read TGTGCCAGCTCAACCCGACAGGGAAAAGAGACCCAGTACTTC. Protein: CASSTRQGKETQYF.

CDR3 nucleotide sequence: TGTGCCAGCAACGACCTCCAGACCGACGGGGAGCTGTTTTTT. Its protein product is CASNDLQTDGELFF. This chain joins TRBV7-2 and TRBJ2-2; D ambiguous. Looked up from germline, CDR1 is SGHTA and CDR2 is FQGNSA. This CDR3 has 14 amino acids. V lost 7 bases and J 7 bases, leaving 16 bases between the germline ends. Supplemented by reference TRBV7-2 and TRBJ2-2, the full variable domain reads GAGVSQSPSNKVTEKGKDVELRCDPISGHTALYWYRQSLGQGLEFLIYFQGNSAPDKSGLPSDRFSAERTGGSVSTLTIQRTQQEDSAVYLCASNDLQTDGELFFGEGSRLTVL.

The CDR3 sequence: CASSPPTIYEQYF. CDR3 bases: TGTGCCAGCAGCCCTCCTACAATCTACGAGCAGTACTTC. The chain combines TRBV7-9 with TRBJ2-7; D unclear. Trimming removed 5 bases from V and 3 bases from J, with 11 bases in between. The length of the CDR3 is 13 residues. CDR1 SEHNR and CDR2 FQNEAQ come from the germline V gene (reference sequence).

This clonotype was counted many times. CDR3 sequence: CASGTVETQYF. The CDR3, as DNA: TGTGCCAGTGGGACAGTGGAGACCCAGTACTTC. The chain uses TRBV7-9 and TRBJ2-5; 7 bases align to TRBD1. This CDR3 region has 11 residues. V shed 9 bases, J shed 5 bases, and the junction held 3 bases outside the gene matches. Germline V gene lookup returns CDR1 SEHNR and CDR2 FQNEAQ (reference sequence).

The chain is built from TRBV9 and TRBJ1-4, with D unresolved. Trimming left V 0 bases short and J 7 bases short, with 13 bases between. Looked up from germline, CDR1 is SGDLS and CDR2 is YYNGEE. CDR3 length: 15 amino acids. CDR3 region: CASSVGRRLGEKLFF. DNA for the CDR3: TGTGCCAGCAGCGTAGGTCGGCGTTTGGGTGAAAAACTGTTTTTT.

This clonotype was found a few times. The rearrangement uses TRBV23-1 and TRBJ2-1, with no clear D. Being an ORF, TRBV23-1 has a function that is uncertain. V shed 2 bases and J shed 6 bases, with 20 bases lying between them. The CDR3 consists of 17 residues. In DNA form, the CDR3 reads TGCGCCAGCAGTCAACGGCGAGGCTGTTTATCGAGCAATGAGCAGTTCTTC. Its protein is CASSQRRGCLSSNEQFF.

There are many counts of this clonotype. The chain uses TRBV7-2 and TRBJ2-3; 8 bases agree with TRBD1. CDR1 SGHTA and CDR2 FQGNSA come from the germline V gene. The CDR3 spans 13 residues. V lost 3 bases, J lost 9 bases, and 5 bases stayed unmatched. The CDR3: CASSFGTGGTQYF. DNA for the CDR3: TGTGCCAGCAGCTTCGGGACAGGTGGCACGCAGTATTTT.

V usage is TRBV6-2 or TRBV6-3 and J usage is TRBJ2-5, with 7 bases matching TRBD2. Germline values: CDR1 MNHEY, CDR2 SVGEGT. The CDR3 has 14 amino acids. Losses at the gene ends were 8 bases for V and 2 bases for J; bases not matched to a gene: 8. CDR3 coding DNA: TGTGCCAGCGTTAATGCGGGGGATCAAGAGACCCAGTACTTC. Encoded protein: CASVNAGDQETQYF.

The rearrangement joins TRBV5-1 to TRBJ2-3, with D possibly being TRBD1 (6 bases). The CDR3 contains 14 residues. Germline loops: CDR1 SGHRS, CDR2 YFSETQ. Trimming pared 5 bases from V and 1 base from J, leaving 11 bases between. The CDR3 DNA is TGCGCCAGCAGAAACAGGGTAGGCACAGATACGCAGTATTTT. Translating gives CASRNRVGTDTQYF.

The chain employs TRBV15 and TRBJ1-1, with D maybe TRBD1 (5 bases). From germline, CDR1 is LNHNV and CDR2 YYDKDF (reference sequence). The CDR3 sequence is 18 residues long. V gave up 0 bases and J gave up 5 bases, with 22 bases separating them. The CDR3 sequence is CATSRDGRDRISGTEAFF. The CDR3 nucleotides read TGTGCCACCAGCAGAGACGGAAGGGACCGCATTTCGGGGACTGAAGCTTTCTTT.

The CDR3 bases are TGCGCCAGCAGCTTCAGGGGGCAGGGATCTCTGAACACTGAAGCTTTCTTT. This sequence encodes CASSFRGQGSLNTEAFF. V usage is TRBV5-1 and J usage is TRBJ1-1; 8 positions match TRBD1. Trimming at V came to 2 bases and at J to 0 bases, leaving 9 bases not matched to a gene. The CDR3 is made up of 17 amino acids. The germline CDR1 and CDR2 sequences are SGHRS and YFSETQ.

This clonotype was seen repeatedly, ten times or more. The chain uses TRBV7-2 and TRBJ1-5, with D possibly being TRBD1 (6 bases). This CDR3 region has 14 residues. Per germline, CDR1 SGHTA and CDR2 FQGNSA. V dropped 5 bases and J dropped 3 bases, with 11 bases sitting between them. The CDR3: CASSQGTVNQPQHF. For the CDR3, the DNA is TGTGCCAGCAGCCAGGGGACGGTCAATCAGCCCCAGCATTTT.

Many counts were recorded for this clonotype. V and J are TRBV20-1 and TRBJ1-1; 12 bases line up with TRBD1. From germline, CDR1 is DFQATT and CDR2 SNEGSKA (reference sequence). This CDR3 spans 13 amino acids. V gave up 5 bases and J gave up 7 bases; unmatched junction bases: 5. The CDR3 DNA reads as TGCAGTGCTGCCGGGACAGGGGGCGGTGAAGCTTTCTTT. Amino acid sequence: CSAAGTGGGEAFF.

The chain couples TRBV7-9 to TRBJ1-2, with a tentative D call TRBD1 (6 bases). V lost 3 bases, J lost 6 bases, and 11 bases lay in between. The CDR3 extends over 13 amino acids. Germline V gene data show CDR1 as SEHNR and CDR2 as FQNEAQ (reference sequence). The CDR3: CASSFRGGNGYTF. The CDR3 bases are TGTGCCAGCAGCTTCCGAGGGGGGAATGGCTACACCTTC.

The J gene is TRBJ2-6, the V gene TRBV11-2; TRBD2 matches at 7 bases. Trimming removed 7 bases from V and 0 bases from J; junction bases left unmatched: 6. Germline assignment: CDR1 SGHAT and CDR2 FQNNGV. The length of the CDR3 is 16 residues. The chain's CDR3 is CASTKRGPSGANVLTF. In nucleotides, the CDR3 is TGTGCCAGCACCAAGCGGGGACCCTCTGGGGCCAACGTCCTGACTTTC.

The table lists this clonotype with a few counts. V is TRBV24-1 and J is TRBJ1-2; possible D gene TRBD1, 6 bases. The ends were cut back, 4 bases at V and 3 bases at J, with 11 bases in the middle. CDR1 is KGHDR and CDR2 is SFDVKD in the germline V gene. This CDR3 is built from 14 residues. CDR3 sequence reads: CATSERGGDYGYTF. In DNA form, the CDR3 reads TGTGCCACCAGTGAACGAGGGGGAGACTATGGCTACACCTTC.

The J gene is TRBJ1-2, the V gene TRBV7-2; a possible D gene is TRBD1 (6 bases). Germline assignment: CDR1 SGHTA and CDR2 FQGNSA. CDR3 length: 16 residues. V was clipped by 3 bases and J by 5 bases, with 19 bases between them. CDR3 sequence: CASSFPGTSSNYGYTF. CDR3 sequence (DNA): TGTGCCAGCAGCTTTCCCGGGACATCCTCCAATTATGGCTACACCTTC.

The chain joins TRBV18 to TRBJ1-4, with a possible D match to TRBD1 (5 bases). The CDR3 loop spans 14 amino acids. CDR1 and CDR2 (germline): KGHSH, LQKENI. Between the trimmed V and J ends, which lost 4 bases and 5 bases, there was a span of 11 bases. CDR3 DNA sequence: TGTGCCAGCTCACAAGGACACCAGAATGAAAAACTGTTTTTT. It yields the protein CASSQGHQNEKLFF.

The CDR3 protein is CASSLGRPLGTNYGYTF. The DNA for the CDR3 is TGCGCCAGCAGCTTGGGACGCCCTTTAGGGACTAACTATGGCTACACCTTC. The genes are TRBV5-1 and TRBJ1-2, with D hard to call. CDR3 length: 17 residues. Trimming stripped 0 bases from V and 0 bases from J, with 15 bases between. The V gene's germline CDR1 is SGHRS and CDR2 YFSETQ.

J is TRBJ2-2 and V is TRBV7-2, with 7 nucleotides matching TRBD1. Trimming removed 5 bases from V and 6 bases from J; junction bases left unmatched: 6. Germline CDR1 and CDR2: SGHTA and FQGNSA. CDR3 size: 14 residues. In nucleotides, the CDR3 is TGTGCCAGCAGCCAAAGGGGGCCCGCCGGGGAGCTGTTTTTT. This encodes CASSQRGPAGELFF.

The chain uses TRBV6-4 and TRBJ1-2; D unresolved. V dropped 2 bases and J dropped 8 bases, with 9 bases sitting between them. Germline CDR1 is MRHNA and CDR2 is SNTAGT. The CDR3 is 12 amino acids. CDR3 region: CASSDQRWGYTF. CDR3 DNA sequence: TGTGCCAGCAGTGACCAGCGGTGGGGCTACACCTTC.

This clonotype was detected many times. The chain joins TRBV6-5 to TRBJ1-2; TRBD1 aligns across 9 bases. Germline V CDR1 and CDR2: MNHEY, SVGAGI. This CDR3 has 16 amino acids. J lost 5 bases, V lost 5 bases, and 12 bases had no gene match. The CDR3 coding sequence is TGTGCCAGCAGTCGTAGTACAGGGGGCGCAGGGTATGGCTACACCTTC. Translating it yields CASSRSTGGAGYGYTF.